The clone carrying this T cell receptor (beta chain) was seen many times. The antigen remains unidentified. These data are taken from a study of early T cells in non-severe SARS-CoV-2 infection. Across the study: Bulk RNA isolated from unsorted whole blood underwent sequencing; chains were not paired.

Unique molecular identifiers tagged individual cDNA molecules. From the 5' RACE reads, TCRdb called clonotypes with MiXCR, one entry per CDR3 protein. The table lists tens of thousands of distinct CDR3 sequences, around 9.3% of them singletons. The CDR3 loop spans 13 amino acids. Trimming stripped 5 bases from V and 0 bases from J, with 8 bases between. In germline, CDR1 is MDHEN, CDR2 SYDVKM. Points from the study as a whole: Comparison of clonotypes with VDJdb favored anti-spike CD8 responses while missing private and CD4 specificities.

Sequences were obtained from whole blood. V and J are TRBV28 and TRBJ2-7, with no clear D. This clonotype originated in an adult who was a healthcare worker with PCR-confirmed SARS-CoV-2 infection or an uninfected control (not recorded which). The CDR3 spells CASSGVSSYEQYF. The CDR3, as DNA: TGTGCCAGCAGTGGAGTGAGCTCCTACGAGCAGTACTTC. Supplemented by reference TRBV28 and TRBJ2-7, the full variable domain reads DVKVTQSSRYLVKRTGEKVFLECVQDMDHENMFWYRQDPGLGLRLIYFSYDVKMKEKGDIPEGYSVSREKKERFSLILESASTNQTSMYLCASSGVSSYEQYFGPGTRLTVT.